This T cell receptor (beta chain) was profiled in a study of OX40 agonist ivuxolimab in advanced cancers. About the study: Patients with prior anti-PD-1, anti-PD-L1 or anti-CTLA-4 therapy were eligible; 35% to 45% had some. Whole-study results and caveats: The work left the antigen specificity of expanded peripheral T cells undetermined.

Sequencing was performed with immunoSEQ multiplex PCR; in TCRdb, only in-frame clones are kept and a portion is missing. This table holds 90,000 to 150,000 clones, 75% to 90% found once. Points on this clone: Its antigen is not identified.

Looked up from germline, CDR1 is SGHVS and CDR2 is FQNEAQ. V gave up 1 base and J gave up 11 bases, with 11 bases separating them. The CDR3 has 12 amino acids. Sequences were derived from CD4+ or CD8+ T cells sorted from blood, sampled in a trial of the OX40 agonist ivuxolimab. This clonotype was sampled from an adult with an advanced solid tumor such as melanoma, head and neck, liver or kidney cancer. The V and J genes are TRBV7-8 and TRBJ1-2; perhaps TRBD1 as D (5 bases). CDR3 coding DNA: TGTGCCAGCAGCTTAGGGGGGTACGGTTACACCTTC. Encoded protein: CASSLGGYGYTF.